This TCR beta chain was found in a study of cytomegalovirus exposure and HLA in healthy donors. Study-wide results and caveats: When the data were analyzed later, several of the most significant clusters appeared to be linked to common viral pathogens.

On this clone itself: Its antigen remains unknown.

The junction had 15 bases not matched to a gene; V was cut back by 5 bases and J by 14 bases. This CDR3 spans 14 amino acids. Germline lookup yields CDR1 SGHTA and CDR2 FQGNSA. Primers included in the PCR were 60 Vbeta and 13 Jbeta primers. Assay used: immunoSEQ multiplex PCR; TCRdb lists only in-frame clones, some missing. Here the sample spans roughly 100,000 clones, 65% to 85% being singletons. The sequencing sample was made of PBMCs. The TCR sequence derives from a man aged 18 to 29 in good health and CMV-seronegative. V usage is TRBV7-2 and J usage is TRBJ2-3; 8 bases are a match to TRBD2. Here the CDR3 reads CASSPSRTSGLRYF. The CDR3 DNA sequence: TGTGCCAGCAGCCCGAGCCGTACTAGCGGCCTCCGGTATTTT.